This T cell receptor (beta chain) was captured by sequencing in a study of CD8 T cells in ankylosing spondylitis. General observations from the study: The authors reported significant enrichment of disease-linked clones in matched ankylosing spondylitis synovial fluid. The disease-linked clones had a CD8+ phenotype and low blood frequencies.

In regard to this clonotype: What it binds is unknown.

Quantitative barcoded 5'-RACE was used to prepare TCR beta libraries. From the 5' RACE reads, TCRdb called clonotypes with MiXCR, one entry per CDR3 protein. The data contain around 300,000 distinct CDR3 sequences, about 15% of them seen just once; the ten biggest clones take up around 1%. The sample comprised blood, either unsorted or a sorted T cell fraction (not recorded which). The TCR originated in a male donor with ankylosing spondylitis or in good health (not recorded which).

DNA for the CDR3: TGTGCCAGTAGTTCTAGCGGGGGGGCATCAAATGAGCAGTTCTTC. Amino acids: CASSSSGGASNEQFF. The rearrangement joins TRBV19 to TRBJ2-1; 12 bases agree with TRBD2. CDR1 LNHDA and CDR2 SQIVND come from the germline V gene (reference sequence). CDR3 length: 15 amino acids. J lost 7 bases, V lost 5 bases, and 6 bases had no gene match.